Following are 27 T cell receptor beta chains from one sample sequenced in a study of blood T cell repertoires in COVID-19. Some clones are missing from TCRdb's copy, which holds only in-frame ones; the method was immunoSEQ multiplex PCR. This table has 90,000 to 150,000 clones, roughly 80% appearing once. The source material was peripheral blood. These receptors were obtained from a man aged 50-60 years with acute or convalescent COVID-19.

The chain couples TRBV5-1 to TRBJ2-2; 8 nucleotides match TRBD1. V trimming: 1 base; J trimming: 5 bases; junction bases outside the gene matches: 4. CDR1 SGHRS and CDR2 YFSETQ come from the germline V gene. The CDR3 totals 15 residues. CDR3 in DNA: TGCGCCAGCAGCTTGCAGGGGGCGGGGACCGGGGAGCTGTTTTTT. Translation gives CASSLQGAGTGELFF.

There are a few counts of this clone. The chain joins TRBV10-3 to TRBJ2-2; 13 bases fit TRBD2. V lost 5 bases to trimming and J lost 5 bases; unmatched junction nucleotides: 5. This CDR3 has 16 amino acids. Germline V gives CDR1 ENHRY, CDR2 SYGVKD. CDR3 nucleotide sequence: TGTGCCATCAGTACTAGCGGGGGGGTTCAAACCGGGGAGCTGTTTTTT. Translation gives CAISTSGGVQTGELFF.

The J gene is TRBJ2-1, the V gene TRBV2, with 16 nucleotides matching TRBD2. The CDR3 loop spans 18 amino acids. With V trimmed by 6 bases and J by 10 bases, 15 bases remained unmatched. Germline lookup yields CDR1 SNHLY and CDR2 FYNNEI. CDR3 sequence reads: CASRRGLAGGVPVEEQFF. The CDR3 DNA sequence: TGTGCCAGCAGACGGGGACTAGCGGGGGGGGTCCCAGTGGAAGAGCAGTTCTTC.

The genes are TRBV7-9 and TRBJ1-5; TRBD1 agrees at 7 bases. The CDR3 contains 17 residues. Germline V lookup: CDR1 SEHNR, CDR2 FQNEAQ (reference sequence). V was clipped by 4 bases and J by 2 bases; unmatched bases: 11. The CDR3 here is CASSSNRGAAGNQPQHF. CDR3 bases: TGTGCCAGCAGCTCGAACAGGGGTGCGGCAGGCAATCAGCCCCAGCATTTT.

The V gene is TRBV9, the J gene TRBJ1-2; D gene unclear. Trimming cost V 0 bases and J 2 bases, with 11 bases left between them. Germline V gives CDR1 SGDLS, CDR2 YYNGEE. The CDR3 totals 15 residues. CDR3 nucleotide sequence: TGTGCCAGCAGCGTAGGAGGAGTTTCGAACTATGGCTACACCTTC. This gives the protein CASSVGGVSNYGYTF. The full variable domain, completed using reference TRBV9 and TRBJ1-2, is DSGVTQTPKHLITATGQRVTLRCSPRSGDLSVYWYQQSLDQGLQFLIQYYNGEERAKGNILERFSAQQFPDLHSELNLSSLELGDSALYFCASSVGGVSNYGYTFGSGTRLTVV.

This clone appeared a few times. The rearrangement joins TRBV5-1 to TRBJ2-2, with TRBD2 matching over 12 bases. The CDR3 contains 18 residues. J gave up 5 bases and V 0 bases, and 8 bases lay outside the gene matches. Germline V gene data show CDR1 as SGHRS and CDR2 as YFSETQ. The CDR3 DNA sequence: TGCGCCAGCAGCTTGGGACTGACTAGCGGGAGAGAAACCGGGGAGCTGTTTTTT. Amino acids: CASSLGLTSGRETGELFF.

V usage is TRBV7-3 and J usage is TRBJ2-5, with D uncertain. Per the germline V gene, CDR1 is SGHTA and CDR2 is FQGTGA. With 5 bases removed from V and 1 base from J, the gap between germline ends came to 8 bases. The CDR3 is made up of 13 amino acids. As DNA, the CDR3 is TGTGCCAGCAGCCAGAGCGTCCAAGAGACCCAGTACTTC. This gives the protein CASSQSVQETQYF.

The rearrangement joins TRBV5-4 to TRBJ2-1, with D uncertain. CDR1 is SGHNT and CDR2 is YYREEE in the germline V gene (reference sequence). Between the trimmed V and J ends, which lost 0 bases and 3 bases, there was a span of 10 bases. The CDR3 covers 15 residues. The CDR3 DNA is TGTGCCAGCAGCTTGGCCGCAGACAACTACAATGAGCAGTTCTTC. Translation: CASSLAADNYNEQFF.

This clone came up once. The rearrangement joins TRBV11-3 to TRBJ2-1; weak D call: TRBD2 (6 bases). The length of the CDR3 is 15 residues. Trimming shortened V by 3 bases and J by 5 bases, and 14 bases separated the two germline ends. The germline V gene encodes CDR1 SGHNT and CDR2 YENEEA. Here the CDR3 reads CASSLWGGDDNEQFF. CDR3 in DNA: TGTGCCAGCAGCTTGTGGGGCGGGGATGACAATGAGCAGTTCTTC.

This clone occurred a few times. The chain links TRBV28 to TRBJ2-1; 9 nucleotides align to TRBD1. V lost 5 bases and J lost 5; bases outside the gene matches: 7. Germline CDR1 MDHEN, CDR2 SYDVKM. CDR3 size: 15 residues. CDR3 sequence (DNA): TGTGCCAGCAGTGACAACAGGGGGCGTAACAATGAGCAGTTCTTC. Translated, it gives CASSDNRGRNNEQFF.

The chain combines TRBV30 with TRBJ1-1, with D tentatively TRBD1 (6 bases). The CDR3 length is 14 residues. Looked up from germline, CDR1 is GTSNPN and CDR2 is SVGIG (reference sequence). Trimming left V 2 bases short and J 2 bases short, with 12 bases between. CDR3 loop: CAWSKTGLNTEAFF. DNA of the CDR3: TGTGCCTGGAGTAAGACAGGACTCAACACTGAAGCTTTCTTT.

V and J are TRBV7-8 and TRBJ1-2; 8 positions agree with TRBD1. Germline CDR1 is SGHVS and CDR2 is FQNEAQ. J lost 8 bases, V lost 5 bases, and 7 bases had no gene match. CDR3 length: 13 residues. The CDR3 here is CASSTGTGGGYTF. DNA of the CDR3: TGTGCCAGCAGCACGGGGACAGGAGGAGGCTACACCTTC.

Regarding this clone: A junction end diverges from the germline sequence, so it may reflect a read error. The chain is built from TRBV4-1 and TRBJ1-2; D is possibly TRBD1 (5 bases). The CDR3 spans 13 residues. Per the germline V gene, CDR1 is MGHRA and CDR2 is YSYEKL. The CDR3 loop reads CASRQATGGGYTF. CDR3 bases: TGCGCCAGCAGGCAAGCTACAGGTGGGGGCTACACCTTC.

The chain employs TRBV27 and TRBJ2-1; 8 positions match TRBD1. This CDR3 has 16 residues. J was trimmed by 0 bases and V by 7 bases; bases with no gene match: 8. Per germline, CDR1 MNHEY and CDR2 SMNVEV (reference sequence). As DNA, the CDR3 is TGTGCCAGCAACAGGGACAGGAGCCGCTCCTACAATGAGCAGTTCTTC. As protein: CASNRDRSRSYNEQFF.

The rearrangement joins TRBV5-1 to TRBJ1-1, with 8 bases that match TRBD1. V shed 5 bases and J 4 bases; nucleotides not matched to a gene: 10. CDR1 and CDR2 from the germline V gene are SGHRS and YFSETQ. CDR3 length: 15 amino acids. CDR3 sequence (DNA): TGCGCCAGCAGTCCTCTAGGGGACAGGAGCACTGAAGCTTTCTTT. This sequence encodes CASSPLGDRSTEAFF.

The chain combines TRBV3-1 (or the pseudogene TRBV3-2) with TRBJ2-7; 11 nucleotides align to TRBD2. The CDR3 extends over 14 amino acids. Germline CDR1 reads LGHDT; CDR2 reads YNNKEL (reference sequence). Trimming at V came to 0 bases and at J to 7 bases, leaving 2 bases not matched to a gene. The CDR3 nucleotides read TGTGCCAGCAGCCAAGATGCTAGCGGGGGGGAGCAGTACTTC. Amino acid sequence: CASSQDASGGEQYF.

V usage is TRBV9 and J usage is TRBJ2-7; possibly TRBD2 for D (5 bases). The germline V gene encodes CDR1 SGDLS and CDR2 YYNGEE. The CDR3 is 12 amino acids. V was trimmed by 4 bases and J by 2 bases, leaving 7 bases between them. In nucleotides, the CDR3 is TGTGCCAGCAGCCCCGGGGCCTACGAGCAGTACTTC. It specifies CASSPGAYEQYF.

The chain is built from TRBV27 and TRBJ1-5; 9 bases are a match to TRBD1. Germline lookup yields CDR1 MNHEY and CDR2 SMNVEV (reference sequence). The length of the CDR3 is 14 residues. V was pared by 4 bases and J by 2 bases, with 0 bases of the junction left unmatched. The DNA of the CDR3 is TGTGCCAGCAGTTGGACAGGGGGCAATCAGCCCCAGCATTTT. It encodes CASSWTGGNQPQHF.

V is TRBV7-2 and J is TRBJ1-4, with D hard to call. The germline V and J ends were trimmed by 1 base and 3 bases, with 12 bases remaining between them. Germline lookup yields CDR1 SGHTA and CDR2 FQGNSA. The CDR3 runs to 16 residues. CDR3 sequence (DNA): TGTGCCAGCAGCTTAGACATAATCGGGGCTAATGAAAAACTGTTTTTT. This codes for CASSLDIIGANEKLFF.

The V gene is TRBV3-1 (or the pseudogene TRBV3-2), the J gene TRBJ1-1; D unclear. The germline V and J ends were trimmed by 0 bases and 11 bases, with 13 bases remaining between them. The CDR3 is made up of 13 amino acids. The germline gives CDR1 LGHDT, CDR2 YNNKEL (reference sequence). CDR3: CASSQEEAPGAFF. The CDR3, as DNA: TGTGCCAGCAGCCAAGAAGAGGCCCCGGGGGCTTTCTTT.

The gene calls are TRBV28 and TRBJ1-1; 8 nucleotides agree with TRBD1. Germline CDR1 and CDR2: MDHEN and SYDVKM. After removal of 3 bases from V and 8 bases from J, the junction contained 8 bases not matched to a gene. This CDR3 contains 14 residues. This CDR3 is CASSLGVDRVEAFF. The CDR3 coding sequence is TGTGCCAGCAGTTTGGGGGTGGACAGGGTAGAAGCTTTCTTT.

CDR3 in amino acids: CASSSWTGGIRRYTF. The CDR3 bases are TGTGCCAGCAGTTCCTGGACAGGGGGTATAAGGCGGTACACCTTC. V is TRBV27 and J is TRBJ1-2, with TRBD1 identical over 10 bases. The CDR3 loop spans 15 amino acids. The V gene end was trimmed by 4 bases and the J gene end by 11 bases; junction bases not matched to a gene: 13. Germline V CDR1 and CDR2: MNHEY, SMNVEV (reference sequence).

The V call is TRBV12-5, the J call TRBJ1-3; 7 nucleotides agree with TRBD1. Germline values: CDR1 LGHNT, CDR2 FRNRAP. The V gene end was trimmed by 7 bases and the J gene end by 6 bases; junction bases not matched to a gene: 6. CDR3 length: 13 amino acids. The CDR3: CASALGQANTIYF. CDR3 nucleotide sequence: TGTGCTAGTGCCCTTGGACAGGCAAACACCATATATTTT.

V and J are TRBV4-1 and TRBJ2-1, with D perhaps TRBD1 (6 bases). Trimming shortened V by 8 bases and J by 2 bases, and 19 bases separated the two germline ends. Germline V gives CDR1 MGHRA, CDR2 YSYEKL. This CDR3 comprises 16 residues. The DNA of the CDR3 is TGCGCCAGCCAGCGAGAGGGGGAAGTTCCCTACAATGAGCAGTTCTTC. Its translation: CASQREGEVPYNEQFF.

The rearrangement uses TRBV7-3 and TRBJ1-2; 7 nucleotides agree with TRBD1. Germline-derived CDR1 and CDR2 are SGHTA and FQGTGA. This CDR3 comprises 14 residues. Trimming at V came to 6 bases and at J to 6 bases, leaving 10 bases not matched to a gene. In DNA form, the CDR3 reads TGTGCCAGCAGGTCTGACAGGGCTGAACATGGCTACACCTTC. Its protein is CASRSDRAEHGYTF.

The rearrangement links TRBV5-1 to TRBJ2-2; TRBD1 matches at 7 bases. The CDR3 extends over 14 amino acids. The V segment lost 4 bases and the J segment 5 bases; nucleotides outside the gene matches: 5. Germline CDR1 is SGHRS and CDR2 is YFSETQ. In nucleotides, the CDR3 is TGCGCCAGCAGCACTGGACAGGTTACCGGGGAGCTGTTTTTT. Translated: CASSTGQVTGELFF.

The J gene is TRBJ1-3, the V gene TRBV29-1; TRBD1 might be the D (5 bases). The CDR3 has 13 residues. Germline lookup yields CDR1 SQVTM and CDR2 ANQGSEA. DNA of the CDR3: TGCAGAGCAAAACAGGCCTCTGGAAACACCATATATTTT. Protein: CRAKQASGNTIYF. Together with reference TRBV29-1 and TRBJ1-3, the CDR3 gives the full variable domain: SAVISQKPSRDICQRGTSLTIQCQVDSQVTMMFWYRQQPGQSLTLIATANQGSEATYESGFVIDKFPISRPNLTFSTLTVSNMSPEDSSIYLCRAKQASGNTIYFGEGSWLTVV.